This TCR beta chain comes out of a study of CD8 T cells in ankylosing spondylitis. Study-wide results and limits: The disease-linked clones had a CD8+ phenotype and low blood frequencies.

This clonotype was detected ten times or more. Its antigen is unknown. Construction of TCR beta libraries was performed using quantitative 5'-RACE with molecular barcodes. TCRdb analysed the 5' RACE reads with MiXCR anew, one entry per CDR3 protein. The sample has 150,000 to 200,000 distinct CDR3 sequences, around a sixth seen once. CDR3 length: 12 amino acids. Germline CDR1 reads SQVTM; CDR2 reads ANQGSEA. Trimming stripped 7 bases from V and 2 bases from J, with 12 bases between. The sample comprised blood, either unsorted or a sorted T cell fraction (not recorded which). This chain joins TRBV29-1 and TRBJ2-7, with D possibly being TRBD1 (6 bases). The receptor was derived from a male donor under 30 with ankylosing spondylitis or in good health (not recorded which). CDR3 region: CSGRDTAYEQYF. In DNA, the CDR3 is TGCAGCGGAAGGGACACAGCCTACGAGCAGTACTTC.